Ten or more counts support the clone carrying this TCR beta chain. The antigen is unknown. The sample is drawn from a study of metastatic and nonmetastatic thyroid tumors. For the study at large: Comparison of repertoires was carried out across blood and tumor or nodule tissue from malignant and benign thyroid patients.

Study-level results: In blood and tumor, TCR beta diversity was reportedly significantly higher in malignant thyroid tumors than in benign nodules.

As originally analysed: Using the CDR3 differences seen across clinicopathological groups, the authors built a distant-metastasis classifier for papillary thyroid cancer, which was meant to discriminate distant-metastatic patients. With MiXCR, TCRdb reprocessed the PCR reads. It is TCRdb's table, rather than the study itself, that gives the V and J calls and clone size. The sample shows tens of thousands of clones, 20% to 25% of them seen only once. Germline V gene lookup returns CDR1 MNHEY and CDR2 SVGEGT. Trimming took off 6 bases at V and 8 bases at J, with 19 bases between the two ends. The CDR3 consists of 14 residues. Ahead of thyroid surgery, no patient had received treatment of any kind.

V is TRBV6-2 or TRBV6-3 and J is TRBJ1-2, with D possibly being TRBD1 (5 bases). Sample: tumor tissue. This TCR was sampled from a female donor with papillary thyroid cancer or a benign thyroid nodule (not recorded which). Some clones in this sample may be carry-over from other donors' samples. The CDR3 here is CASSFIRASEGYTF. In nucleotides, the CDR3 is TGTGCCAGCAGCTTCATCAGGGCCAGCGAGGGCTACACCTTC.